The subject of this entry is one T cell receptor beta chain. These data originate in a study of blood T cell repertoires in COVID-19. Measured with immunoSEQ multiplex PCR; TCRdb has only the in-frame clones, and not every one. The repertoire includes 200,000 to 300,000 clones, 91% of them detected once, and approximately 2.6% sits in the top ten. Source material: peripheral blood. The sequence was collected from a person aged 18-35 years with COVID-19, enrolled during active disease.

This CDR3 reads CASSQDLSQGRLYEQYF. The CDR3 nucleotides read TGCGCCAGCAGCCAAGATTTGTCACAGGGGCGCCTCTACGAGCAGTACTTC. The V and J genes are TRBV4-3 and TRBJ2-7, with 7 bases fitting TRBD1. The CDR3 sequence is 17 residues long. V lost 0 bases to trimming and J lost 3 bases; unmatched junction nucleotides: 11. CDR1 is LGHNA and CDR2 is YSLEER in the germline V gene.